This T cell receptor (beta chain) was recovered during a study of blood T cell repertoires in COVID-19. Study information: From the United States, Italy and Spain came samples of acute and convalescent COVID-19.

Germline V CDR1 and CDR2: LNHDA, SQIVND (reference sequence). V lost 3 bases to trimming and J lost 4 bases, with 7 bases between them. CDR3 length: 13 residues. In the source study's methods: Nucleated cell number was recorded as an estimate derived from reference gene primer amplification. TCRdb keeps only in-frame clones here, not all; method: immunoSEQ multiplex PCR. V and J calls and clone size follow that table, whereas D and trimming were derived from the DNA. Among a few hundred thousand clones listed, roughly nine tenths were seen once. This clonotype was sampled from a middle-aged woman who had recovered from COVID-19. The sequencing sample was made of peripheral blood. V usage is TRBV19 and J usage is TRBJ1-5, with D unclear. CDR3: CASSIFPNQPQHF. CDR3 coding DNA: TGTGCCAGTAGTATCTTCCCGAATCAGCCCCAGCATTTT.